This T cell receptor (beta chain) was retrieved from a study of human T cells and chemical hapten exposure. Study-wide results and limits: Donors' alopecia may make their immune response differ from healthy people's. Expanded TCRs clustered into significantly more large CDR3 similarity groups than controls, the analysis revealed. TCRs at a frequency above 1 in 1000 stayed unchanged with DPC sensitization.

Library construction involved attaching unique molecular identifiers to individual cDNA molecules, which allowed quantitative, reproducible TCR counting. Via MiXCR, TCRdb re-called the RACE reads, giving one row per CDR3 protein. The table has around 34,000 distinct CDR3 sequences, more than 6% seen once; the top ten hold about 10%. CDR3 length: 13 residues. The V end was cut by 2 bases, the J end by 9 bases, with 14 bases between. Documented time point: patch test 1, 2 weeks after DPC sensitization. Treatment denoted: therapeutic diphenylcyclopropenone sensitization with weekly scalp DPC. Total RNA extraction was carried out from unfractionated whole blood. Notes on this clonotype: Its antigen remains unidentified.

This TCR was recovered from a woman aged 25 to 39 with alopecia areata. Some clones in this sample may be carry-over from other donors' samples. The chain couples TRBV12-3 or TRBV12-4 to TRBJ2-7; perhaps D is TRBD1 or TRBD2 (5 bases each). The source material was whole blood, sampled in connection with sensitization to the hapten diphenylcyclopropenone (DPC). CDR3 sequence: CASSLSGGTGQYF. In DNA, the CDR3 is TGTGCCAGCAGTTTATCTGGGGGTACGGGGCAGTACTTC.